Following are 19 T cell receptor beta chains from one sample sequenced in a study of cytomegalovirus exposure and HLA in healthy donors. PCR was performed using 60 Vbeta and 13 Jbeta primers. The method was immunoSEQ multiplex PCR; TCRdb's version includes in-frame clones alone and lacks a portion of them. The repertoire has about 98,000 clones, 55% to 80% of them found once; the top ten carry over 0.95%. Sequencing was carried out using PBMCs. These TCRs come from a female donor in good health and CMV-seronegative.

The chain couples TRBV19 to TRBJ1-2, with D hard to call. The CDR3 runs 16 residues. With 0 bases removed from V and 5 bases from J, the gap between germline ends came to 16 bases. The germline gives CDR1 LNHDA, CDR2 SQIVND (reference sequence). In nucleotides, the CDR3 is TGTGCCAGTAGTATAGAATTGTCGGTACGGGGTTATGGCTACACCTTC. Translating it yields CASSIELSVRGYGYTF.

A single count supports this clone. The chain joins TRBV27 to TRBJ1-2; 8 nucleotides line up with TRBD1. Trimming removed 6 bases from V and 14 bases from J; junction bases left unmatched: 8. The CDR3 spans 11 residues. Germline assignment: CDR1 MNHEY and CDR2 SMNVEV (reference sequence). CDR3 in amino acids: CASRARGRDTF. The CDR3 DNA is TGTGCCAGCAGAGCCAGGGGGCGAGATACCTTC.

This chain uses TRBV7-9 with TRBJ1-1; 7 bases agree with TRBD1. The J segment lost 0 bases and the V segment lost 9 bases, leaving 10 bases of the junction unmatched. Germline CDR1 is SEHNR and CDR2 is FQNEAQ (reference sequence). The CDR3 consists of 15 residues. The CDR3 loop is CASVRDRTLNTEAFF. The CDR3 nucleotides are TGTGCCAGTGTCCGGGACAGAACCTTGAACACTGAAGCTTTCTTT.

The chain joins TRBV30 to TRBJ2-5; a possible D gene is TRBD2 (7 bases). CDR3 length equals 16 residues. V dropped 2 bases and J dropped 4 bases, with 20 bases sitting between them. Germline CDR1 GTSNPN, CDR2 SVGIG (reference sequence). CDR3 DNA: TGTGCCTGGAGTCTGACGTTTGGGGGAGGGGGAGAGACCCAGTACTTC. It encodes CAWSLTFGGGGETQYF.

In this sample, this clone turned up a few times. The chain uses TRBV5-4 and TRBJ2-5; D gene unclear. Germline-derived CDR1 and CDR2 are SGHNT and YYREEE (reference sequence). The length of the CDR3 is 14 residues. With 0 bases removed from V and 0 bases from J, the gap between germline ends came to 6 bases. Here the CDR3 DNA reads TGTGCCAGCAGCTTGGCGACTCACCAAGAGACCCAGTACTTC. This gives the protein CASSLATHQETQYF.

The gene calls are TRBV7-9 and TRBJ2-6; TRBD2 agrees at 7 bases. Germline CDR1 SEHNR, CDR2 FQNEAQ (reference sequence). The CDR3 is 19 amino acids. Unmatched junction bases numbered 12, after V lost 4 bases and J lost 0 bases. CDR3 coding DNA: TGTGCCAGCAGCTCCCCCCCGTGGGGGGGAAGCTCTGGGGCCAACGTCCTGACTTTC. Translation gives CASSSPPWGGSSGANVLTF.

This clone was seen more than once but under ten times. The chain joins TRBV5-6 to TRBJ1-4; D possibly corresponds to TRBD1 (5 bases). The CDR3 contains 13 residues. Trimming left V 4 bases short and J 8 bases short, with 12 bases between. Germline loops: CDR1 SGHDT, CDR2 YYEEEE. This CDR3 is CASSPRQIEKLFF. As DNA, the CDR3 is TGTGCCAGCAGCCCCAGACAGATCGAAAAACTGTTTTTT.

CDR3 nucleotide sequence: TGTGCCAGCAGACAACCGGGACAGGGACCCTACGAGCAGTACTTC. Amino acid sequence: CASRQPGQGPYEQYF. The chain links TRBV6-6 to TRBJ2-7; 9 bases line up with TRBD1. The CDR3 is made up of 15 amino acids. V was clipped by 6 bases and J by 2 bases; unmatched bases: 8. Per germline, CDR1 MNHNY and CDR2 SVGAGI (reference sequence).

The sample holds one count of this clone. The J gene is TRBJ1-3, the V gene TRBV27, with 11 positions matching TRBD1. The germline V gene has CDR1 MNHEY and CDR2 SMNVEV (reference sequence). The CDR3 totals 15 residues. J gave up 2 bases and V 6 bases, and 3 bases lay outside the gene matches. DNA for the CDR3: TGTGCCAGCAGGCCGGACAGGGGGCCTGGAAACACCATATATTTT. Its protein is CASRPDRGPGNTIYF.

This clone was seen a handful of times. The rearrangement joins TRBV2 to TRBJ2-6; D remains ambiguous. CDR1 SNHLY and CDR2 FYNNEI come from the germline V gene. The CDR3 sequence is 14 residues long. Trimming removed 6 bases at V and 0 bases at J, with 6 bases between. The chain's CDR3 is CASRRSSGANVLTF. CDR3 nucleotide sequence: TGTGCCAGCAGGCGGAGCTCTGGGGCCAACGTCCTGACTTTC.

The rearrangement joins TRBV10-3 to TRBJ2-1; 7 bases line up with TRBD2. Germline V lookup: CDR1 ENHRY, CDR2 SYGVKD. This CDR3 is built from 15 residues. V dropped 2 bases and J dropped 0; count of bases not matched to a gene: 1. The CDR3 nucleotides read TGTGCCATCAGTGAGGGCGGGGGCTCCTACAATGAGCAGTTCTTC. Translated, it gives CAISEGGGSYNEQFF.

This clone was observed once. The genes are TRBV9 and TRBJ2-1, with 7 bases lining up with TRBD1. The ends lost 4 bases at V and 0 bases at J; junction bases unmatched: 4. Germline CDR1 reads SGDLS; CDR2 reads YYNGEE. The CDR3 has 15 amino acids. CDR3 nucleotide sequence: TGTGCCAGCAGCCCCCGACAGGGCTCCTACAATGAGCAGTTCTTC. Translation gives CASSPRQGSYNEQFF.

This chain links TRBV11-2 with TRBJ2-7; a weak D match, TRBD2 (6 bases). The germline V and J ends were trimmed by 7 bases and 2 bases, with 15 bases remaining between them. CDR1 SGHAT and CDR2 FQNNGV come from the germline V gene. The CDR3 length is 14 residues. CDR3 nucleotides: TGTGCCAGCACCTTGGGGGGAGCAACCTACGAGCAGTACTTC. Amino acids: CASTLGGATYEQYF.

This chain joins TRBV7-9 and TRBJ2-2; the D is unclear. V lost 5 bases and J 7 bases, leaving 5 bases between the germline ends. This CDR3 spans 11 amino acids. Germline CDR1 is SEHNR and CDR2 is FQNEAQ (reference sequence). The CDR3 bases are TGTGCCAGCAGCCCTAGCGGGGAGCTGTTTTTT. This codes for CASSPSGELFF.

V gene TRBV4-1 combines with J gene TRBJ1-5; TRBD1 is a possible D gene (6 bases). CDR3 length equals 17 residues. The germline CDR1 and CDR2 sequences are MGHRA and YSYEKL. The germline V and J ends were trimmed by 3 bases and 7 bases, with 22 bases remaining between them. CDR3 DNA: TGCGCCAGCAGCCATCCTACAGGGTTGGGGACAAAACAGCCCCAGCATTTT. Protein product: CASSHPTGLGTKQPQHF.

There are a few counts of this clone. The chain uses TRBV5-8 and TRBJ1-6; no firm D call. V dropped 2 bases and J dropped 14 bases, with 11 bases sitting between them. The CDR3 is made up of 12 amino acids. The germline V gene has CDR1 SGHTS and CDR2 YDEGEE. The DNA for the CDR3 is TGTGCCAGCAGCTTATCCCCGGTATCCCTCCACTTT. Amino acids: CASSLSPVSLHF.

The V call is TRBV4-1, the J call TRBJ2-3; TRBD1 agrees at 7 bases. This CDR3 comprises 15 residues. Per the germline V gene, CDR1 is MGHRA and CDR2 is YSYEKL. With V trimmed by 6 bases and J by 2 bases, 8 bases remained unmatched. CDR3 in amino acids: CASRMTGLTTDTQYF. CDR3 DNA: TGCGCCAGCAGGATGACAGGGCTGACCACAGATACGCAGTATTTT.

The rearrangement links TRBV7-9 to TRBJ1-3; 8 bases map to TRBD1. The germline V gene encodes CDR1 SEHNR and CDR2 FQNEAQ (reference sequence). J gave up 2 bases and V 5 bases, and 5 bases lay outside the gene matches. The CDR3 runs to 15 residues. Here the CDR3 reads CASSPDRDPGNTIYF. The DNA of the CDR3 is TGTGCCAGCAGCCCGGACAGGGACCCTGGAAACACCATATATTTT.

The CDR3 spells CASSLVSSGANVLTF. CDR3 in DNA: TGTGCCAGTAGCCTCGTTAGCTCTGGGGCCAACGTCCTGACTTTC. The V gene is TRBV19, the J gene TRBJ2-6; D remains ambiguous. Germline V gene data show CDR1 as LNHDA and CDR2 as SQIVND (reference sequence). V lost 6 bases and J 0 bases, leaving 9 bases between the germline ends. The CDR3 spans 15 residues. The full variable domain, completed using reference TRBV19 and TRBJ2-6, is DGGITQSPKYLFRKEGQNVTLSCEQNLNHDAMYWYRQDPGQGLRLIYYSQIVNDFQKGDIAEGYSVSREKKESFPLTVTSAQKNPTAFYLCASSLVSSGANVLTFGAGSRLTVL.